The clone carrying this T cell receptor (beta chain) was seen only once. Its specificity is not known. This sample is drawn from a study of OX40 agonist ivuxolimab in advanced cancers. Overall study: Patients assigned to dose escalation were diagnosed with hepatocellular carcinoma, melanoma, renal cell or head and neck cancer. Study-wide results and limits: Both CD4+ and CD8+ T cell populations in blood had undergone clonal expansion by week 6 at 0.1 to 3.0 mg/kg.

The repertoire was sequenced with immunoSEQ multiplex PCR; TCRdb's copy has only in-frame clones and lacks some. The sample has about 76,000 clones, roughly nine tenths seen once; the top ten hold approximately 13%. Germline trimming cut 0 bases from V and 8 bases from J; bases unmatched to any gene: 13. The CDR3 sequence is 17 residues long. Germline V CDR1 and CDR2: SGHAT, FQDESV (reference sequence). V and J are TRBV11-1 and TRBJ2-1; TRBD2 agrees at 7 bases. The source material was CD4+ or CD8+ T cells sorted from blood, sampled in a trial of the OX40 agonist ivuxolimab. This TCR was sampled from an adult with an advanced solid tumor such as melanoma, head and neck, liver or kidney cancer. CDR3 region: CASSLARSLAVLYEQFF. Written as DNA, the CDR3 is TGTGCCAGCAGCTTAGCGCGATCCCTAGCGGTACTGTATGAGCAGTTCTTC.